The TCR beta chain under discussion was sequenced for a study of cytomegalovirus exposure and HLA in healthy donors. PCR amplification relied on 60 Vbeta primers (plus 13 Jbeta primers). Repertoires were generated with immunoSEQ multiplex PCR, while TCRdb's copy carries only in-frame clones and drops some. The clone table shows approximately 140,000 clones, with the ten largest holding around 2.4%. This CDR3 region has 14 residues. Trimming took off 8 bases at V and 5 bases at J, with 16 bases between the two ends. CDR1 and CDR2 from the germline V gene are MNHEY and SMNVEV (reference sequence). Sequenced sample: PBMCs. The sequence came from a woman aged 18-29 years in good health and CMV-seronegative. The rearrangement links TRBV27 to TRBJ2-1; D possibly corresponds to TRBD2 (6 bases). CDR3 coding DNA: TGTGCCAGCTCCCCCGACGGGACTCACAATGAGCAGTTCTTC. This codes for CASSPDGTHNEQFF.